The next 11 T cell receptor beta chains were all read from a single sample in a study of CD4 T cells in relation to SARS-CoV-2 and coronaviruses (dated by TCRdb to about 2021). CD4+ T cells from unexposed donors were collected before the COVID-19 pandemic (2011-2018). After roughly 11 days of culture, CD4+ T cells were isolated with the EasySep CD4+ T cell isolation kit. No antigens are known for them. Library prep was done by the immunoSEQ multiplex PCR assay. TCRdb retrieved this table from immuneACCESS and kept in-frame rearrangements only. Not all clones are present; in checked studies, unresolved V genes account for under half, and no reason is known for the remainder. Within this sample are roughly 29,000 clones, with roughly 80% of them counted one time only. The top ten clonotypes cover 20% to 25% of the sample. Material for sequencing was CD4+ T cells from PBMCs, cultured in vitro. These receptor sequences come from a human donor in good health.

CDR3 bases: TGTGCCAGCAGCCAGGGGGGTGATACGCAGTATTTT. Protein: CASSQGGDTQYF. The chain carries TRBV6-5 and TRBJ2-3; TRBD1 is a possible D gene (7 bases). Germline V gives CDR1 MNHEY, CDR2 SVGAGI. The CDR3 consists of 12 residues. The germline V and J ends were trimmed by 6 bases and 6 bases, with 10 bases remaining between them.

The chain is built from TRBV6-5 and TRBJ2-1; weak D call: TRBD2 (6 bases). The germline gives CDR1 MNHEY, CDR2 SVGAGI. Trimming pared 4 bases from V and 4 bases from J, leaving 14 bases between. The CDR3 runs to 15 residues. CDR3 bases: TGTGCCAGCAGTTCCCTAGGAGGACTATACAATGAGCAGTTCTTC. Its protein product is CASSSLGGLYNEQFF.

This clone was picked up one time. This sequence joins TRBV5-4 and TRBJ2-1, with 13 nucleotides matching TRBD2. The CDR3 length is 17 residues. CDR1 and CDR2 (germline): SGHNT, YYREEE (reference sequence). V shed 3 bases and J 10 bases; nucleotides not matched to a gene: 13. The CDR3 here is CASSYYPGLAGLGEQFF. The CDR3 coding sequence is TGTGCCAGCAGCTACTACCCGGGACTAGCGGGGTTAGGAGAGCAGTTCTTC.

The chain carries TRBV6-5 and TRBJ2-2; D perhaps matches TRBD2 (5 bases). V was pared by 6 bases and J by 3 bases, with 11 bases between. There are 14 residues in the CDR3. The V gene's germline CDR1 is MNHEY and CDR2 SVGAGI. This chain's CDR3 is CASRPDYYTGELFF. Written as DNA, the CDR3 is TGTGCCAGCAGACCAGACTACTACACCGGGGAGCTGTTTTTT.

This rearrangement joins TRBV30 to TRBJ2-7; D may be TRBD1 (6 bases). Germline lookup yields CDR1 GTSNPN and CDR2 SVGIG (reference sequence). This CDR3 has 15 amino acids. Trimming cost V 3 bases and J 3 bases, with 18 bases left between them. CDR3 amino acids: CAWSNTPGALYEQYF. In DNA form, the CDR3 reads TGTGCCTGGAGCAATACTCCAGGGGCCCTCTACGAGCAGTACTTC.

The chain links TRBV7-9 to TRBJ2-3; a possible D gene is TRBD2 (6 bases). With 3 bases removed from V and 4 bases from J, the gap between germline ends came to 23 bases. Germline CDR1 reads SEHNR; CDR2 reads FQNEAQ (reference sequence). The CDR3 loop spans 18 amino acids. CDR3 in amino acids: CASSLGVISAEGSDTQYF. The CDR3 DNA reads as TGTGCCAGCAGCTTGGGGGTGATTTCAGCGGAGGGATCAGATACGCAGTATTTT.

This clone was seen once. V gene TRBV7-9 combines with J gene TRBJ1-6; D is unclear. The germline V and J ends were trimmed by 4 bases and 6 bases, with 16 bases remaining between them. This CDR3 region has 16 residues. The germline CDR1 and CDR2 sequences are SEHNR and FQNEAQ (reference sequence). The CDR3 spells CASSSGQRTGNSPLHF. In DNA, the CDR3 is TGTGCCAGCAGCTCAGGCCAGAGGACTGGTAATTCACCCCTCCACTTT.

This clone came up a few times. The chain is built from TRBV3-1 (or the pseudogene TRBV3-2) and TRBJ1-4; D remains ambiguous. The ends were cut back, 2 bases at V and 13 bases at J, with 11 bases in the middle. The germline CDR1 and CDR2 sequences are LGHDT and YNNKEL (reference sequence). The CDR3 has 12 residues. The CDR3 spells CASSQLDGRLFF. DNA for the CDR3: TGTGCCAGCAGCCAATTGGACGGAAGACTGTTTTTT.

V and J are TRBV29-1 and TRBJ2-1, with no clear D. This CDR3 has 12 amino acids. Per the germline V gene, CDR1 is SQVTM and CDR2 is ANQGSEA. Deletions cut 8 bases from V and 0 bases from J, with 8 bases between. This chain's CDR3 is CSSLVSYNEQFF. Here the CDR3 DNA reads TGCAGCTCTCTGGTCTCCTACAATGAGCAGTTCTTC.

In DNA, the CDR3 is TGTGCCAGCAGCTCTTGGACTAGCGGGAGAGAGTTCACAGATACGCAGTATTTT. Its protein product is CASSSWTSGREFTDTQYF. The V gene is TRBV5-6, the J gene TRBJ2-3, with 13 nucleotides matching TRBD2. Germline CDR1 reads SGHDT; CDR2 reads YYEEEE. V shed 3 bases, J shed 2 bases, and the junction held 9 bases outside the gene matches. This CDR3 has 18 amino acids.

The gene calls are TRBV4-2 and TRBJ1-6; D might be TRBD1 (6 bases). CDR1 and CDR2 from the germline V gene are LGHNA and YNFKEQ. Trimming removed 4 bases from V and 7 bases from J, with 14 bases in between. The CDR3 consists of 15 residues. DNA for the CDR3: TGTGCCAGCAGCCGGCAGAAGGACAGCAATTCACCCCTCCACTTT. This sequence encodes CASSRQKDSNSPLHF.